Listed below are T cell receptor beta chains from one sample, sequenced in a study of T cells in Graves' hyperthyroidism and ophthalmopathy. In TCRdb, the multiplex PCR reads were re-called with MiXCR into one record per CDR3 protein. The sample records roughly 600,000 distinct CDR3 sequences, 13% to 15% being singletons. Sequenced material: blood. The origin of the receptors is a woman aged 45-59 years with Graves' ophthalmopathy. Both conserved end residues are part of each CDR3. A D gene is named only where the DNA matches it firmly. Expanded clones are given a class, and other clones once, few, many or no size at all.

D gene	V gene	clone size	J gene	CDR3 length	CDR3 protein	CDR3 DNA
.	TRBV6-5	many	TRBJ2-5	15	CASIPLRAVEGTQYF	TGTGCCAGCATTCCACTCAGGGCCGTAGAAGGGACCCAGTACTTC
TRBD1	TRBV9	many	TRBJ1-1	15	CASSVVGTENTEAFF	TGTGCCAGCAGCGTAGTTGGGACAGAGAACACTGAAGCTTTCTTT
.	TRBV5-1	many	TRBJ1-4	13	CASSEGANEKLFF	TGCGCCAGCAGCGAGGGGGCTAATGAAAAACTGTTTTTT
TRBD1	TRBV19	many	TRBJ1-2	16	CASSIAGQGTNYGYTF	TGTGCCAGTAGTATAGCCGGACAGGGGACTAACTATGGCTACACCTTC
.	TRBV5-1	many	TRBJ1-2	16	CASSELQGPLSFGYTF	TGCGCCAGCAGCGAACTACAGGGACCGCTTTCCTTTGGCTACACCTTC
.	TRBV15	few	TRBJ1-4	13	CATSNREDEKLFF	TGTGCCACCAGCAACAGGGAGGACGAAAAACTGTTTTTT
.	TRBV28	many	TRBJ1-5	16	CASRPPFGVGNQPQHF	TGTGCCAGCAGGCCCCCCTTTGGGGTCGGCAATCAGCCCCAGCATTTT
.	TRBV9	many	TRBJ2-1	17	CASSKWGAPSSYNEQFF	TGTGCCAGCAGCAAGTGGGGGGCTCCAAGCTCCTACAATGAGCAGTTCTTC
.	TRBV2	many	TRBJ1-6	14	CASRSGTRDSPLHF	TGTGCCAGCAGGTCCGGGACCCGAGATTCACCCCTCCACTTT
TRBD2	TRBV20-1	many	TRBJ2-3	15	CSATPTSGALDTQYF	TGCAGTGCTACCCCGACTAGCGGGGCGTTAGATACGCAGTATTTT
TRBD2	TRBV7-2	many	TRBJ2-5	16	CASSLGLAGGTETQYF	TGTGCCAGCAGCTTAGGACTAGCGGGAGGTACAGAGACCCAGTACTTC
.	TRBV12-3/TRBV12-4	few	TRBJ1-3	14	CASSLGTGGNTIYF	TGTGCCAGCAGTTTGGGGACGGGGGGAAACACCATATATTTT
.	TRBV6-1	many	TRBJ1-1	14	CASRGFVMGTEAFF	TGTGCCAGCAGGGGCTTCGTAATGGGCACTGAAGCTTTCTTT
TRBD1	TRBV20-1	few	TRBJ2-7	14	CSAQNRDRRHEQYF	TGCAGTGCTCAGAACCGGGACAGGCGCCACGAGCAGTACTTC
.	TRBV29-1	many	TRBJ2-7	11	CSVFVEYEQYF	TGCAGCGTATTTGTTGAATACGAGCAGTACTTC
TRBD2	TRBV9	.	TRBJ2-2	17	CASSVVSLAGGAGELFF	TGTGCCAGCAGCGTAGTCTCGCTAGCGGGAGGCGCCGGGGAGCTGTTTTTT
TRBD1	TRBV10-3	.	TRBJ1-1	13	CAIRDRGLTEAFF	TGTGCCATCAGGGACAGGGGGCTAACTGAAGCTTTCTTT
TRBD2	TRBV5-1	.	TRBJ2-3	15	CASSLALAGTDTRYF	TGCGCCAGCAGCTTGGCACTAGCGGGAACAGATACGCGGTATTTT
.	TRBV28	few	TRBJ2-1	16	CASSTHPLSSYNEQFF	TGTGCCAGCAGTACACACCCTCTAAGCTCCTACAATGAGCAGTTCTTC
.	TRBV7-2	many	TRBJ1-5	15	CASSLEQGPYQPQHF	TGTGCCAGCAGCTTAGAACAGGGACCGTATCAGCCCCAGCATTTT
TRBD1	TRBV3-1	many	TRBJ2-4	15	CASSLPGQAKNIQYF	TGTGCCAGCAGCTTACCGGGACAGGCCAAAAACATTCAGTACTTC
.	TRBV28	few	TRBJ2-3	16	CASSLDWTRDTDTQYF	TGTGCCAGCAGTTTAGATTGGACCAGGGACACAGATACGCAGTATTTT
TRBD1	TRBV28	many	TRBJ1-5	14	CASNRDSGNQPQHF	TGTGCCAGCAACCGGGACAGCGGCAATCAGCCCCAGCATTTT
.	TRBV30	many	TRBJ1-5	14	CAWSPGLIIQPQHF	TGTGCCTGGAGTCCAGGGTTAATAATTCAGCCCCAGCATTTT
.	TRBV18	.	TRBJ1-1	14	CASSPPGRSTEAFF	TGTGCCAGCTCACCACCAGGGCGGAGCACTGAAGCTTTCTTT